These 19 T cell receptor beta chains were all obtained from the same sample, sequenced in a study of regulatory T cells in long-lasting Graves disease. Relying on iRepertoire HTBI primers and Arm-PCR of CDR3 regions, the team built TCR beta libraries. TCRdb reanalysed the multiplex PCR reads using MiXCR and keeps one entry per CDR3 protein. Of a few hundred thousand distinct CDR3 sequences listed, 10% to 15% are singletons. Time point meaning: newly diagnosed GD, antithyroid drugs for less than 3 months. The TCR library was prepared using RNA isolated from PBMCs. The same sample was also studied in work on T cells in Graves' hyperthyroidism and ophthalmopathy.

The source material was peripheral blood mononuclear cells (PBMCs), sampled at new diagnosis, from a patient treated with antithyroid drugs. These receptor sequences come from a woman younger than 30 with Graves disease.

At least ten counts were recorded for this clonotype. The chain's CDR3 is CASSAHQLAGGPGDTQYF. Written as DNA, the CDR3 is TGTGCCAGCAGTGCCCACCAACTAGCGGGAGGGCCGGGAGATACGCAGTATTTT. The chain links TRBV6-1 to TRBJ2-3, with TRBD2 matching over 13 bases. The CDR3 totals 18 residues. Germline V CDR1 and CDR2: MNHNS, SASEGT. The ends lost 4 bases at V and 5 bases at J; junction bases unmatched: 12.

This clonotype was seen only a few times. This sequence joins TRBV6-1 and TRBJ2-7; TRBD1 might be the D (6 bases). Per the germline V gene, CDR1 is MNHNS and CDR2 is SASEGT. The CDR3 totals 13 residues. V lost 5 bases, J lost 6 bases, and 14 bases lay in between. CDR3 coding DNA: TGTGCCAGCAGTCCCAGGGGTCTGTCCGAGCAGTACGTC. Protein: CASSPRGLSEQYV.

This clonotype was counted ten times or more. The rearrangement joins TRBV20-1 to TRBJ1-2, with D possibly being TRBD1 (5 bases). Germline values: CDR1 DFQATT, CDR2 SNEGSKA (reference sequence). Trimming removed 5 bases at V and 1 base at J, with 14 bases between. The CDR3 loop spans 14 amino acids. This CDR3 is CSAPRGEFNYGYTF. CDR3 bases: TGCAGTGCTCCCCGAGGGGAGTTTAACTATGGCTACACCTTC.

In this sample, this clonotype turned up many times. The genes are TRBV6-2 or TRBV6-3 and TRBJ2-1; D is ambiguous. Germline assignment: CDR1 MNHEY and CDR2 SVGEGT. The CDR3 spans 16 residues. V lost 2 bases and J 5 bases, leaving 16 bases between the germline ends. The CDR3: CASSYLTGLLDNEQFF. The DNA for the CDR3 is TGTGCCAGCAGTTACCTCACTGGGTTGCTGGACAATGAGCAGTTCTTC.

This clonotype was seen at least ten times. The chain has TRBV7-2 and TRBJ2-5; tentatively, D is TRBD1 (7 bases). The CDR3 sequence is 19 residues long. V shed 0 bases and J shed 5 bases, with 25 bases lying between them. CDR1 is SGHTA and CDR2 is FQGNSA in the germline V gene. CDR3 region: CASSLASSGWRGRGETQYF. CDR3 bases: TGTGCCAGCAGCTTAGCGTCATCAGGTTGGAGGGGGCGTGGGGAGACCCAGTACTTC.

This clonotype was counted many times. This chain uses TRBV6-1 with TRBJ2-7; 9 bases are shared with TRBD1. J was trimmed by 6 bases and V by 6 bases; bases with no gene match: 9. The germline V gene encodes CDR1 MNHNS and CDR2 SASEGT. The CDR3 is 14 amino acids. The CDR3 region is CASRDPGQGGEQYF. The DNA for the CDR3 is TGTGCCAGCAGAGATCCGGGACAGGGTGGCGAGCAGTACTTC.

Concerning this clonotype itself: A much larger clone lies a single base off, so this may be a read error. CDR3 residues: CATSGAFSLVSVNEQYF. The CDR3 bases are TGTGCCACCAGCGGCGCGTTCTCACTAGTTAGTGTCAATGAGCAGTACTTC. V gene TRBV15 combines with J gene TRBJ2-4, with D possibly matching TRBD2 (5 bases). V shed 5 bases and J shed 13 bases, with 30 bases lying between them. The germline V gene has CDR1 LNHNV and CDR2 YYDKDF (reference sequence). The CDR3 has 17 amino acids.

Points on this clonotype: A much larger clone sits a single nucleotide away, making a read error possible. The chain combines TRBV18 with TRBJ1-1; D gene unclear. CDR1 is KGHSH and CDR2 is LQKENI in the germline V gene. The CDR3 length is 13 residues. The CDR3 nucleotides are TGTGCCAGCTCACCCAGCATGAACGCTGAAGCTTTCTTT. It encodes CASSPSMNAEAFF.

The sample holds many counts of this clonotype. The chain is built from TRBV13 and TRBJ1-1; no clear D gene. Trimming shortened V by 5 bases and J by 4 bases, and 20 bases separated the two germline ends. CDR1 is PRHDT, CDR2 FYEKMQ, per germline (reference sequence). CDR3 length: 16 amino acids. The CDR3 sequence is CASSAYGRSGSTEAFF. In DNA, the CDR3 is TGTGCCAGCAGCGCGTACGGCCGTTCGGGGAGCACTGAAGCTTTCTTT.

This clonotype has at least ten counts. The chain carries TRBV7-9 and TRBJ2-7; the match to TRBD1 covers 7 bases. The CDR3 is made up of 12 amino acids. Unmatched junction bases numbered 2, after V lost 5 bases and J lost 4 bases. Germline V lookup: CDR1 SEHNR, CDR2 FQNEAQ (reference sequence). This chain's CDR3 is CASSQTGYEQYF. The CDR3 DNA is TGTGCCAGCAGCCAGACAGGGTACGAGCAGTACTTC.

The chain carries TRBV27 and TRBJ2-1; no definite D call. This CDR3 has 13 residues. Between the trimmed V and J ends, which lost 6 bases and 9 bases, there was a span of 15 bases. Germline V lookup: CDR1 MNHEY, CDR2 SMNVEV (reference sequence). The CDR3 loop reads CASSLSPWGEQFF. The CDR3 DNA reads as TGTGCCAGCAGCCTCTCGCCCTGGGGTGAGCAGTTCTTC.

This clonotype came up many times. The J gene is TRBJ2-7, the V gene TRBV28; D perhaps matches TRBD1 (6 bases). Germline CDR1 and CDR2: MDHEN and SYDVKM. Trimming stripped 3 bases from V and 4 bases from J, with 13 bases between. The CDR3 extends over 14 amino acids. CDR3 region: CASSFVGTPYEQYF. The CDR3 coding sequence is TGTGCCAGCAGTTTCGTCGGGACACCTTACGAGCAGTACTTC.

This clonotype was observed at least ten times. The V call is TRBV6-2 or TRBV6-3, the J call TRBJ2-2, with TRBD1 as a possible D gene (5 bases). Trimming cost V 11 bases and J 4 bases, with 17 bases left between them. Germline values: CDR1 MNHEY, CDR2 SVGEGT. The CDR3 totals 14 residues. The CDR3 protein is CACTRQGITGELFF. CDR3 nucleotide sequence: TGTGCCTGCACCCGGCAGGGTATCACCGGGGAGCTGTTTTTT.

This clonotype was counted at least ten times. The V and J genes are TRBV7-6 and TRBJ2-1, with TRBD2 matching 15 bases. The CDR3 loop spans 17 amino acids. J was trimmed by 9 bases and V by 6 bases; bases with no gene match: 12. From germline, CDR1 is SGHVS and CDR2 FNYEAQ. The chain's CDR3 is CASSYRTSGGALGEQFF. The CDR3 DNA sequence: TGTGCCAGCAGTTACCGGACTAGCGGGGGGGCCCTAGGTGAGCAGTTCTTC.

In its sample, this clonotype was seen a few times. This chain joins TRBV7-2 and TRBJ1-6; TRBD1 agrees at 10 bases. Germline values: CDR1 SGHTA, CDR2 FQGNSA. Germline trimming cut 2 bases from V and 11 bases from J; bases unmatched to any gene: 6. This CDR3 region has 15 residues. The DNA for the CDR3 is TGTGCCAGCAGCTTACACTCGGGACAGGGGACACCCCTCCACTTT. Translated, it gives CASSLHSGQGTPLHF.

This clonotype was seen a few times. This chain links TRBV6-1 with TRBJ2-7; D unclear. The CDR3 runs 14 residues. The V gene lost 4 bases and the J gene lost 4 bases, with 14 bases spanning the gap. Germline values: CDR1 MNHNS, CDR2 SASEGT. The CDR3 bases are TGTGCCAGCAGTGGGGCACTCCGCCCTTACGAGCAGTACTTC. Its protein is CASSGALRPYEQYF.

The sample holds many counts of this clonotype. The chain recombines TRBV20-1 with TRBJ2-7; 7 bases are a match to TRBD2. V lost 0 bases, J lost 1 base, and 9 bases stayed unmatched. CDR3 length: 16 amino acids. Germline loops: CDR1 DFQATT, CDR2 SNEGSKA (reference sequence). CDR3 sequence reads: CSARDQSSGDSYEQYF. CDR3 bases: TGCAGTGCTAGAGATCAGTCTAGCGGAGATTCCTACGAGCAGTACTTC.

This clonotype was counted ten times or more. The chain carries TRBV7-2 and TRBJ2-7, with D unresolved. Germline V gene lookup returns CDR1 SGHTA and CDR2 FQGNSA. The CDR3 consists of 14 residues. Trimming took off 4 bases at V and 2 bases at J, with 12 bases between the two ends. CDR3 sequence (DNA): TGTGCCAGCAGCTCCCGCCCCCAGACCTACGAGCAGTACTTC. Its translation is CASSSRPQTYEQYF.

This clonotype was seen repeatedly, ten times or more. The rearrangement joins TRBV9 to TRBJ1-1; D remains unclear. The germline CDR1 and CDR2 sequences are SGDLS and YYNGEE. Trimming took 5 bases from V and 7 from J, leaving 18 bases between them. This CDR3 contains 14 residues. CDR3 DNA sequence: TGTGCCAGCAGTCCTCCTCATACGGGTTTTGAAGCTTTCTTT. It is translated as CASSPPHTGFEAFF.